This TCR beta chain was identified during a study of STAT5B mutations in CD4+ large granular lymphocyte leukemia. About the research overall: Among healthy donors, a particular HLA allele went with more CDR3 'QG' motifs.

V shed 5 bases and J shed 5 bases, with 14 bases lying between them. The length of the CDR3 is 14 residues. The germline V gene encodes CDR1 LNHDA and CDR2 SQIVND (reference sequence). Comment on this clone: Its antigen remains unidentified.

Study conclusions and caveats: CD4-sorted patient repertoires seemed more clonal than healthy CD4+ repertoires. Compared with healthy controls (2/35), patient top clones favored TRBV06 (8/27). Data were not HLA-matched across samples.

The protocol was immunoSEQ multiplex PCR, while the TCRdb copy is restricted to in-frame clones and leaves out a portion. The table lists just over 25,000 clones, around 81% of them singletons, with about 0.35% in the top ten. The V and J genes are TRBV19 and TRBJ2-3; D is uncertain. This clonotype was sampled from a human donor in good health. Material for sequencing was CD4+ T cells from blood buffy coats. The CDR3 protein is CASSSPYARDTQYF. In DNA form, the CDR3 reads TGTGCCAGTAGTTCCCCCTACGCAAGAGATACGCAGTATTTT.